This T cell receptor beta chain derives from a study of T-cell reconstitution after alpha-beta-depleted transplantation in children. Concerning this clonotype itself: Its antigen is as yet unknown.

Looked up from germline, CDR1 is MNHNS and CDR2 is SASEGT. The CDR3 is 14 residues long. The V and J ends lost 5 bases and 6 bases respectively, with 15 bases between them. Study results and limitations: The origin of high day-60 TCRbeta diversity in some patients lay in surviving recipient T cells and thymic progenitors. Hyperexpanded clones declined; after one year, newly produced T cells mostly supplied diversity. Several hundred expanded graft clones reportedly gave rise to the alpha-beta T cells present about two months after transplant.

TCRbeta library construction was performed incorporating unique molecular identifiers. TCRdb itself ran the PCR reads through MiXCR, one entry per CDR3 protein. The sample contains some 80,000 distinct CDR3 sequences, 18% of which appear only once. This material consisted of PBMCs, mostly from graft donor cells, taken 360 days after TCRalphabeta/CD19-depleted stem cell transplant. The chain has TRBV6-1 and TRBJ2-3; D not certain. The TCR originated in a male patient aged 2 to 10 who had a stem cell transplant for acute lymphoblastic leukemia, so the T cells may come from the graft donor. The CDR3 DNA sequence: TGTGCCAGCAGTAAGAGACTCGAACGGGATACGCAGTATTTT. Its protein is CASSKRLERDTQYF.